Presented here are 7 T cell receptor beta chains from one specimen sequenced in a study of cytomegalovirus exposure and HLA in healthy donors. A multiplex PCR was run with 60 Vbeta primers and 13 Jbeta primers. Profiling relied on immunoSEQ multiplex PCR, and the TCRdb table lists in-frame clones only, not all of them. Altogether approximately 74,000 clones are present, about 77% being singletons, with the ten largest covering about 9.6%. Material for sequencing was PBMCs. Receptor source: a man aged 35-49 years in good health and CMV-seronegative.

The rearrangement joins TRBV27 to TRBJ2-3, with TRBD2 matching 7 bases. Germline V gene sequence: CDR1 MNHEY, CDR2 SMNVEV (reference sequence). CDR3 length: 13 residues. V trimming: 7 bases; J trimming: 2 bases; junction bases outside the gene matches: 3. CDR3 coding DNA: TGTGCCAGCATAAAGCGGGACACAGATACGCAGTATTTT. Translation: CASIKRDTDTQYF.

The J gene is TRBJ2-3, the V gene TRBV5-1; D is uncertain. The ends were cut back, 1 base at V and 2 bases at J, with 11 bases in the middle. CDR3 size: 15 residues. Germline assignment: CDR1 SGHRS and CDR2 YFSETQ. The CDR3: CASSLTTHFTDTQYF. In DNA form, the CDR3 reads TGCGCCAGCAGCTTGACGACACATTTCACAGATACGCAGTATTTT. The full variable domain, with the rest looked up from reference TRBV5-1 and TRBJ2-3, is KAGVTQTPRYLIKTRGQQVTLSCSPISGHRSVSWYQQTPGQGLQFLFEYFSETQRNKGNFPGRFSGRQFSNSRSEMNVSTLELGDSALYLCASSLTTHFTDTQYFGPGTRLTVL.

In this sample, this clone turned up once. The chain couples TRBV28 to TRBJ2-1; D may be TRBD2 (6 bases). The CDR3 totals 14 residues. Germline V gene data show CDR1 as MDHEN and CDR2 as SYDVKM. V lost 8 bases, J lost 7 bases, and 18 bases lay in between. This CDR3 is CASETGLLPNEQFF. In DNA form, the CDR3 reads TGTGCCAGCGAAACGGGACTCCTCCCGAATGAGCAGTTCTTC.

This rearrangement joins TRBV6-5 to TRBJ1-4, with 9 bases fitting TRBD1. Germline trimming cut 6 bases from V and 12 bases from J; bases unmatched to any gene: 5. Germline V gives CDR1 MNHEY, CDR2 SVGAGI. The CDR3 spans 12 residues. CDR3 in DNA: TGTGCCAGCAGCCTGGACAGGGGACAACTGTTTTTT. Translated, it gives CASSLDRGQLFF.

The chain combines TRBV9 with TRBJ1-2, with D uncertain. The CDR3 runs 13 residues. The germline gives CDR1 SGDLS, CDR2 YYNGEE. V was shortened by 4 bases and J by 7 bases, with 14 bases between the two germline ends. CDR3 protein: CASSPRHSAGYTF. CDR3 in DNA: TGTGCCAGCAGCCCCCGACATTCCGCTGGCTACACCTTC.

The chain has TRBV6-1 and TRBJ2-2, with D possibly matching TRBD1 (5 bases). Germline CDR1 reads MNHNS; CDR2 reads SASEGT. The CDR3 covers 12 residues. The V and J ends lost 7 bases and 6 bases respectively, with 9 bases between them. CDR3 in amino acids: CASIRASGELFF. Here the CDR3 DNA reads TGTGCCAGCATCAGGGCGTCCGGGGAGCTGTTTTTT.

As DNA, the CDR3 is TGTGCCAGCAGCGTCCGGACTAGCGGGAGTACAGATACGCAGTATTTT. This sequence encodes CASSVRTSGSTDTQYF. V is TRBV7-6 and J is TRBJ2-3; 13 bases fit TRBD2. The CDR3 length is 16 residues. V lost 5 bases to trimming and J lost 3 bases; unmatched junction nucleotides: 5. Germline V CDR1 and CDR2: SGHVS, FNYEAQ. Full variable domain (rest looked up from reference TRBV7-6 and TRBJ2-3): GAGVSQSPRYKVTKRGQDVALRCDPISGHVSLYWYRQALGQGPEFLTYFNYEAQQDKSGLPNDRFSAERPEGSISTLTIQRTEQRDSAMYRCASSVRTSGSTDTQYFGPGTRLTVL.